Here is one T cell receptor (beta chain) with its context. Its antigen is undetermined. Data came from immunoSEQ multiplex PCR; TCRdb stores just in-frame clones and leaves some out. The profile shows some 45,000 clones, about nine tenths of them singletons. This sample stems from a study of OX40 agonist ivuxolimab in advanced cancers. Background on the study: Given to patients was ivuxolimab, an agonistic anti-OX40 (CD134) antibody. Three patients, one with hepatocellular carcinoma and two with cutaneous melanoma, achieved partial responses.

Study-level findings and limits: The investigators did not determine what antigen specificity the expanded peripheral T cells had.

The sample was CD4+ or CD8+ T cells sorted from blood, taken in a trial of the OX40 agonist ivuxolimab. The receptor's source is an adult with an advanced solid tumor such as melanoma, head and neck, liver or kidney cancer.

The CDR3 region has the DNA TGTGCCAGTAGGTGGGTTGAGGGGGCCTACAATGAGCAGTTCTTC. Encoded protein: CASRWVEGAYNEQFF. The chain combines TRBV19 with TRBJ2-1, with D possibly TRBD1 on 6 matching bases. CDR1 is LNHDA, CDR2 SQIVND, per germline (reference sequence). Trimming pared 6 bases from V and 2 bases from J, leaving 14 bases between. This CDR3 contains 15 residues.